Following are 4 T cell receptor beta chains from one sample sequenced in a study of T cells in tuberculosis. The table came from immunoSEQ multiplex PCR; TCRdb's copy has only in-frame clones and leaves some out. The profile shows under 50,000 clones, roughly 96% of them singletons. Input material: PBMCs. The receptors originated from a donor aged 10-29 years with latent tuberculosis or without tuberculosis infection.

The chain couples TRBV15 to TRBJ2-7; the match to TRBD1 covers 7 bases. V was clipped by 5 bases and J by 0 bases; unmatched bases: 7. This CDR3 region has 15 residues. Per germline, CDR1 LNHNV and CDR2 YYDKDF (reference sequence). CDR3 in amino acids: CATSPGTASSYEQYF. DNA of the CDR3: TGTGCCACCAGCCCGGGGACAGCGAGCTCCTACGAGCAGTACTTC.

This chain connects TRBV14 to TRBJ1-1, with 8 bases identical to TRBD1. CDR3 size: 14 residues. Germline V CDR1 and CDR2: SGHDN, FVKESK. V lost 0 bases, J lost 8 bases, and 5 bases stayed unmatched. The CDR3 DNA follows: TGTGCCAGCAGCCAAGATCGAGGGGACAGGGAAGCTTTCTTT. Translated: CASSQDRGDREAFF.

The CDR3 sequence: CASSRSHSLREQYF. For the CDR3, the DNA is TGTGCCAGCAGCCGATCCCATTCTTTGCGCGAGCAGTACTTC. The genes are TRBV28 and TRBJ2-7; D unresolved. V was clipped by 6 bases and J by 6 bases, with 18 bases between them. This CDR3 comprises 14 residues. Germline V gives CDR1 MDHEN, CDR2 SYDVKM.

V usage is TRBV7-2 and J usage is TRBJ2-7; 11 bases are shared with TRBD2. Germline CDR1 SGHTA, CDR2 FQGNSA. CDR3 length equals 18 residues. With 1 base clipped from V and 1 base from J, the junction kept 9 bases outside the gene matches. This CDR3 reads CASSLVGPSGGTSYEQYF. DNA of the CDR3: TGTGCCAGCAGCTTAGTCGGGCCTAGCGGGGGGACGTCCTACGAGCAGTACTTC.